The clone carrying this TCR beta chain was observed a few times. Expressed TCRB transcripts were sequenced after all isolated RNA was converted to cDNA. Repertoires were generated with immunoSEQ multiplex PCR, while TCRdb's copy carries only in-frame clones and drops some. The table has about 410,000 clones, 11% to 15% seen once. The entry originates in a study of beta chain features in type 1 diabetes. Germline loops: CDR1 SGHAT, CDR2 FQNNGV. Trimming left V 3 bases short and J 5 bases short, with 7 bases between. The CDR3 has 12 residues. The sequenced sample consisted of naive CD4+ T cells from blood. This receptor was identified in a young man in good health. The J gene is TRBJ1-2, the V gene TRBV11-2, with D possibly being TRBD1 (5 bases). The CDR3 reads CASSFSGYGYTF. CDR3 nucleotides: TGTGCCAGCAGCTTCTCAGGGTATGGCTACACCTTC.